The rows below give T cell receptor beta chains drawn from one sample of a study of regulatory T cells in long-lasting Graves disease. MiXCR was run by TCRdb on the multiplex PCR reads, yielding one entry per CDR3 protein. The sample carries 450,000 or so distinct CDR3 sequences, less than 25% recorded once. The sample consisted of peripheral blood mononuclear cells (PBMCs), taken when the disease was refractory, from a patient treated with antithyroid drugs. These receptors were obtained from a female donor with Graves disease. CDR3s include the opening cysteine and the closing phenylalanine or tryptophan. D genes are given only for firm matches. The size of a clone is reported for some rows only, either as once, few or many, or as a class for expanded clones.

>.|TRBV30|.|TRBJ1-2
CAWSTKGVGGYTF
TGTGCCTGGAGTACCAAGGGCGTGGGAGGCTACACCTTC
>many|TRBV28|.|TRBJ2-5
CASSPWGLEETQYF
TGTGCCAGCAGTCCCTGGGGGTTGGAAGAGACCCAGTACTTC
>many|TRBV7-2|TRBD1|TRBJ1-2
CASSSPTGGVYGYTF
TGTGCCAGCAGCTCCCCGACAGGGGGTGTCTATGGCTACACCTTC
>.|TRBV27|.|TRBJ2-7
CASSLNGVHEQYF
TGTGCCAGCAGTTTAAATGGGGTCCACGAGCAGTACTTC
>many|TRBV28|.|TRBJ1-1
CASSLSGEEAFF
TGTGCCAGCAGTTTATCCGGAGAGGAAGCTTTCTTT
>.|TRBV6-1|TRBD1|TRBJ2-7
CASSRTGQYEQYF
TGTGCCAGCAGCCGGACAGGACAATACGAGCAGTACTTC
>.|TRBV19|TRBD1|TRBJ2-5
CASSPGTGRGETQYF
TGTGCCAGTAGCCCCGGGACAGGGAGGGGAGAGACCCAGTACTTC
>many|TRBV10-3|TRBD1|TRBJ1-1
CAIRFDRGTEAFF
TGTGCCATCAGATTCGACAGGGGGACTGAAGCTTTCTTT
>.|TRBV3-1|.|TRBJ2-2
CASSQLSPQEGTGELFF
TGTGCCAGCAGCCAACTCAGCCCTCAGGAGGGAACCGGGGAGCTGTTTTTT
>.|TRBV2|TRBD2|TRBJ2-1
CASSRGLAGSNEQFF
TGTGCCAGCAGCCGAGGACTAGCGGGTTCCAATGAGCAGTTCTTC
>.|TRBV10-3|.|TRBJ2-6
CAIGGLGAAGANVLTF
TGTGCCATCGGGGGCCTGGGGGCGGCTGGGGCCAACGTCCTGACTTTC
>.|TRBV4-1|.|TRBJ2-5
CASSQEQGHQETQYF
TGCGCCAGCAGCCAAGAGCAGGGTCACCAAGAGACCCAGTACTTC
>many|TRBV15|TRBD2|TRBJ2-5
CATSRGEGTTFGETQYF
TGTGCCACCAGCAGGGGCGAAGGGACTACGTTTGGGGAGACCCAGTACTTC
>few|TRBV3-2|.|TRBJ1-5
CASVAPRPQHF
TGTGCCAGCGTAGCCCCGAGGCCCCAGCATTTT
>.|TRBV28|.|TRBJ2-2
CASSLQFGQQVTGELFF
TGTGCCAGCAGTCTCCAATTCGGACAGCAGGTGACCGGGGAGCTGTTTTTT
>many|TRBV7-2|.|TRBJ2-7
CASSLVSASEQYF
TGTGCCAGCAGCTTAGTGTCGGCCTCCGAGCAGTACTTC
>many|TRBV7-2|.|TRBJ2-5
CASSLGQGGTQYF
TGTGCCAGCAGCTTAGGACAGGGAGGGACCCAGTACTTC
>many|TRBV15|.|TRBJ1-1
CATSRDGAPGRSEAFF
TGTGCCACCAGCAGAGATGGGGCCCCAGGGCGGTCCGAAGCTTTCTTT
>many|TRBV7-2|TRBD1|TRBJ1-6
CASSLGFGQGTANSPLHF
TGTGCCAGCAGCTTAGGCTTCGGTCAAGGGACAGCGAATTCACCCCTCCACTTT
>few|TRBV9|.|TRBJ1-6
CASSSGTVTNSPLHF
TGTGCCAGCAGCTCGGGGACCGTCACTAATTCACCCCTCCACTTT
>few|TRBV19|.|TRBJ2-2
CASIGRANTGELFF
TGTGCCAGTATAGGCAGGGCGAACACCGGGGAGCTGTTTTTT
>.|TRBV30|.|TRBJ2-7
CAWSTGQLDRLKQYF
TGTGCCTGGAGTACCGGGCAGCTGGATCGGTTGAAGCAGTACTTC
>many|TRBV29-1|.|TRBJ1-2
CSVEELGYGYTF
TGCAGCGTCGAAGAATTGGGCTATGGCTACACCTTC
>.|TRBV12-3/TRBV12-4|TRBD1|TRBJ1-1
CASSPRDRRTEAFF
TGTGCCAGCAGTCCCCGGGACAGGAGGACTGAAGCTTTCTTT
>.|TRBV7-9|.|TRBJ2-5
CASSDGATYQETQYF
TGTGCCAGCAGCGACGGAGCTACGTACCAAGAGACCCAGTACTTC
>.|TRBV3-1|TRBD1|TRBJ2-7
CASSQDSGRTGTSYEQYF
TGTGCCAGCAGCCAAGATTCTGGCAGGACAGGGACTTCCTACGAGCAGTACTTC
>few|TRBV20-1|.|TRBJ2-2
CSARDDDTGELFF
TGCAGTGCTAGAGACGACGACACCGGGGAGCTGTTTTTT
>.|TRBV6-1|TRBD2|TRBJ2-7
CASSHRGGAGYEQYF
TGTGCCAGCAGCCATCGGGGGGGCGCTGGGTACGAGCAGTACTTC
>.|TRBV6-5|.|TRBJ1-2
CASSYGRYRTDGYTF
TGTGCCAGCAGTTACGGACGGTATCGCACGGATGGCTACACCTTC